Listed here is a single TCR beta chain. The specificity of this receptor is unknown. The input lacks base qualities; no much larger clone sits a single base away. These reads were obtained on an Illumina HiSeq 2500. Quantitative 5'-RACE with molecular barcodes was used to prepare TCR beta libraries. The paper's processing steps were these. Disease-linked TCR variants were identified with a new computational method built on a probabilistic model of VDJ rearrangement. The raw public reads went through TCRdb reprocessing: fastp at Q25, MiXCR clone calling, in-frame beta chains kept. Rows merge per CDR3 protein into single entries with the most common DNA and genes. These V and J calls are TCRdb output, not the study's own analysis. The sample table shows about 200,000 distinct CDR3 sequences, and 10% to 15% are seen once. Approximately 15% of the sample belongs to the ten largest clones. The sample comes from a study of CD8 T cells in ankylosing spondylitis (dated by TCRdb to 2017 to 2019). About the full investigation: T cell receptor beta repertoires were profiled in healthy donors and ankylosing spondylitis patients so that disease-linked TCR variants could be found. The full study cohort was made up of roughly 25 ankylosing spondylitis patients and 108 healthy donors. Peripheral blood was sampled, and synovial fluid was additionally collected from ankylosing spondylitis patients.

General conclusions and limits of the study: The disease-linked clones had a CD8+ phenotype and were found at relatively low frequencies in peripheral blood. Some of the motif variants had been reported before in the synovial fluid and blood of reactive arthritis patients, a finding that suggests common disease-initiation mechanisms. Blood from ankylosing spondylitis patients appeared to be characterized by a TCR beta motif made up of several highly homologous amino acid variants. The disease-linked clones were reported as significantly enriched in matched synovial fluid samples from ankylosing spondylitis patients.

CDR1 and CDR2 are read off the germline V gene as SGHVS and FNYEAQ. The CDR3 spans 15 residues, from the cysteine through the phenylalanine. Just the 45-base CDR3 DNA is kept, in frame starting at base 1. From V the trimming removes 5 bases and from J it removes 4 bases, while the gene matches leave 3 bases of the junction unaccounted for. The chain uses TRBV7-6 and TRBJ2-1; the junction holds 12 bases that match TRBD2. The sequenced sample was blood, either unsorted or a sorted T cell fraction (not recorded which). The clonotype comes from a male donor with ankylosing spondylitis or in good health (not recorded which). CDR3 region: CASSPTSGRYNEQFF. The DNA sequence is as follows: TGTGCCAGCAGCCCGACTAGCGGGAGATACAATGAGCAGTTCTTC.